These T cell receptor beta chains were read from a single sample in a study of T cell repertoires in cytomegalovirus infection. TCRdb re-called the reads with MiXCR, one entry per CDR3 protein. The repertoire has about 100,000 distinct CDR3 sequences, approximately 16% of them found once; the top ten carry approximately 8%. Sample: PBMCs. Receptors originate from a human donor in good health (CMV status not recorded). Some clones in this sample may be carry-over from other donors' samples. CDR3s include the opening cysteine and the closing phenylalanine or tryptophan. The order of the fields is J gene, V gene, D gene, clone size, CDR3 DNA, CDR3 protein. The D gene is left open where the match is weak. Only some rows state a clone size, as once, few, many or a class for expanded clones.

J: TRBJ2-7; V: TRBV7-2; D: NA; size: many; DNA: TGTGCCAGCAGCGCCGGGACCCCAGGTGTGTACTTC; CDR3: CASSAGTPGVYF
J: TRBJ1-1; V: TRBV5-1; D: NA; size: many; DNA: TGCGCCAGCAGCTTGTTTCCGGGAGTGAACACTGAAGCTTTCTTT; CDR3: CASSLFPGVNTEAFF
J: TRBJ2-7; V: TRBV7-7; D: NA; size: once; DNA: TGTGCTAGCAACACTGCCGGGGACAATGGGGAGCAGTACTTC; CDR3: CASNTAGDNGEQYF
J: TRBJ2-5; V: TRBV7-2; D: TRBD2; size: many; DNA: TGTGCCAGCAGCCTCAGCGGGGGGGCCGGGCGAGAGACCCAGTACTTC; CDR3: CASSLSGGAGRETQYF
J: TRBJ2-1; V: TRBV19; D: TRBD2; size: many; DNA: TGTGCCAGTAGCCAGCGGGGGGCCTACAATGAGCAGTTCTTC; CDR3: CASSQRGAYNEQFF
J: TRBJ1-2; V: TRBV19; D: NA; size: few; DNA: TGTGCCAGTAGTGATGGACGGAACTATGGCTACACCTTC; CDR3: CASSDGRNYGYTF
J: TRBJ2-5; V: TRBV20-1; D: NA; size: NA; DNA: TGCAGTGCTCCCGTAACGGGGGTAGAGACCCAGTACTTC; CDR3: CSAPVTGVETQYF
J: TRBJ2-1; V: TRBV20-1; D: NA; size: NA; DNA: TGCAGTGCTACCCCATGGCAGGGCAGTGAGCAGTTCTTC; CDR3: CSATPWQGSEQFF
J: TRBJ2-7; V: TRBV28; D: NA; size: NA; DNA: TGTGCCAGCAGGTTAGGGGAAGGGGGTAACTACGAGCAGTACTTC; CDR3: CASRLGEGGNYEQYF
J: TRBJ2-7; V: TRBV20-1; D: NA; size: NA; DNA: TGCAGTGCCAGAGAAGTCGACGAGCAGTACTTC; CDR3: CSAREVDEQYF
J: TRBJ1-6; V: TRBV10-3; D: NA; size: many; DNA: TGTGCCATCAGTGACCAGGGCTCCTATAATTCACCCCTCCACTTT; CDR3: CAISDQGSYNSPLHF
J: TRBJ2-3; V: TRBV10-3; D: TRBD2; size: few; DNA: TGTGCCACTACTAGCGGGGGTGCTTTTACGCAGTATTTT; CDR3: CATTSGGAFTQYF
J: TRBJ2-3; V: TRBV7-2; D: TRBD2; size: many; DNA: TGTGCCAGCAGCCTCCTTAGCGGGGGGGCATTCGTTCCCACCACAGATACGCAGTATTTT; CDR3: CASSLLSGGAFVPTTDTQYF
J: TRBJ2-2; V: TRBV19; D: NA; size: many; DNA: TGTGCCAGTAGTAAGGGCCAGGCGAACACCGGGGAGCTGTTTTTT; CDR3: CASSKGQANTGELFF
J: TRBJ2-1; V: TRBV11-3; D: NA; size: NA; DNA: TGTGCCAGCAGCTTAGAGCCCCTGGCCAATGAGCAGTTCTTC; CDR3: CASSLEPLANEQFF
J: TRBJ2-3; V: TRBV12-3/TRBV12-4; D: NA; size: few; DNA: TGTGCCAGCAGTTTACAGGCCCAGAGCACAGATACGCAGTATTTT; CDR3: CASSLQAQSTDTQYF
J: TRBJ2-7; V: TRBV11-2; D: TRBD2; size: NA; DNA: TGTGCCAGCAGCCGTCTGGCGGGGGGCTTCTACGAGCAGTACTTC; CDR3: CASSRLAGGFYEQYF
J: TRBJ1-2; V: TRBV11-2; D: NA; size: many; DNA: TGTGCCAGCAGCTTCAACCCGGGGAACTCGGAAGGCTACACCTTC; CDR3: CASSFNPGNSEGYTF
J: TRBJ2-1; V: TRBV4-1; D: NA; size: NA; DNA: TGCGCCAGCAGCCCCGGGGGCCTATCCTACAATGAGCAGTTCTTC; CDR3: CASSPGGLSYNEQFF
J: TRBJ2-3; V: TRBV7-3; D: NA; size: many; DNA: TGTGCCAGCAGCTTAACCAGGGGTGATACGCAGTATTTT; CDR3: CASSLTRGDTQYF
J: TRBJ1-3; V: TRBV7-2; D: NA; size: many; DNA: TGTGCCAGCAGCTTATTAGTAGGATCTGGAAACACCATATATTTT; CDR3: CASSLLVGSGNTIYF
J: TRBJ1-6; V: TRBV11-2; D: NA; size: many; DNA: TGTGCCAGCAGCTTAGAACCGGGACGAAATTCACCCCTCCACTTT; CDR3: CASSLEPGRNSPLHF
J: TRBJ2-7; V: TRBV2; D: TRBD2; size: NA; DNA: TGTGCCAGCAGTGAAGCAACGGGGGGGGCCGCCGAGCAGTACTTC; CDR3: CASSEATGGAAEQYF
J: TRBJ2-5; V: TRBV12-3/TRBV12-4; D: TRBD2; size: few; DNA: TGTGCCAGCAGAACCGGGACTAGCGGGGAGAGAGAGACCCAGTACTTC; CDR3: CASRTGTSGERETQYF
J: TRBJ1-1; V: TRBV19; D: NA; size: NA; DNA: TGTGCCAGTAGCGTCAGGGCGAACACTGAAGCTTTCTTT; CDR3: CASSVRANTEAFF
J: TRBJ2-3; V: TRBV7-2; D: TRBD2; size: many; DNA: TGTGCCAGCAGCTTAAACCGGGCTAGCGGGGGGGCTCCAGATACGCAGTATTTT; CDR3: CASSLNRASGGAPDTQYF
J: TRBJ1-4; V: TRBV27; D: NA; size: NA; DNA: TGTGCCAGCAAGACGAGGGTCGGTGAAAAACTGTTTTTT; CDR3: CASKTRVGEKLFF
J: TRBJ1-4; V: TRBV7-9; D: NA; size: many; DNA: TGTGCCAGCAGCTTAACCATAGCAACTAATGAAAAACTGTTTTTT; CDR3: CASSLTIATNEKLFF
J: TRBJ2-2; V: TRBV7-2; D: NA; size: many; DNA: TGTGCCAGCAGGAGGGCGGGGATCAACACCGGGGAGCTGTTTTTT; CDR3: CASRRAGINTGELFF
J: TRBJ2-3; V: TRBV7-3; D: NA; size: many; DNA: TGTGCCAGCAGCTCCTTCGGGACAATTTCAGATACGCAGTATTTT; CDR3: CASSSFGTISDTQYF
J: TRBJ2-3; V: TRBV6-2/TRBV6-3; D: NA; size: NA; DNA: TGTGCCAGCAGTCCCCGGGGAAGAGAATCGCAGTATTTT; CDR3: CASSPRGRESQYF
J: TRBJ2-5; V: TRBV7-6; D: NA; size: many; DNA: TGTGCCAGCAGCTTATCCCCCTCGAGAGAGACCCAGTACTTC; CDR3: CASSLSPSRETQYF
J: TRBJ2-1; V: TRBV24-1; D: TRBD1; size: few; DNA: TGTGCCACCAGTGATGGGGACAGCAATGAGCAGTTCTTC; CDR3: CATSDGDSNEQFF
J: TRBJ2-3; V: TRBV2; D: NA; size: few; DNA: TGTGCCAGCAGTGGGGACCGAGGAGATACGCAGTATTTT; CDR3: CASSGDRGDTQYF
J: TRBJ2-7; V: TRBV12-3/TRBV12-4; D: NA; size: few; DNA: TGTGCCAGCAGTCCCTTTTCCACACCCTACGAGCAGTACTTC; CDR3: CASSPFSTPYEQYF
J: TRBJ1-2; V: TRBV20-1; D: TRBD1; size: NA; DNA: TGCAGTGCTAGGTTACAGGGGAATGGCTACACCTTC; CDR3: CSARLQGNGYTF
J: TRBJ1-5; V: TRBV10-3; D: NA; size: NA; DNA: TGTGCCATCAGTGAGTCCGGTGGGGGGAGCAATCAGCCCCAGCATTTT; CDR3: CAISESGGGSNQPQHF
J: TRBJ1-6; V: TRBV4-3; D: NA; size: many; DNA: TGCGCCAGCAGCCAAGAAAAACAGGGAAGGTCACCCCTCCACTTT; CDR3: CASSQEKQGRSPLHF
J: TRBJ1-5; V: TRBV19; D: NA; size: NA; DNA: TGTGCCAGTAGTGTGGACTTAATTTGGAATCAGCCCCAGCATTTT; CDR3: CASSVDLIWNQPQHF
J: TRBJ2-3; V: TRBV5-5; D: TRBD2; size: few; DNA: TGTGCCAGCAGCTTGGTAGTCACTAGCGGGGAAGCAGATACGCAGTATTTT; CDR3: CASSLVVTSGEADTQYF
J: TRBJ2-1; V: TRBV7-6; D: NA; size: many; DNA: TGTGCCAGCAGCTTACGCAGGGACAATGAGCAGTTCTTC; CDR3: CASSLRRDNEQFF
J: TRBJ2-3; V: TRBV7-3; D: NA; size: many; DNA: TGTGCCAGCAGCTTAAAAACGTTCTTAGATACGCAGTATTTT; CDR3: CASSLKTFLDTQYF
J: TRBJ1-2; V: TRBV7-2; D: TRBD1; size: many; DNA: TGTGCCAGCAGCTACCTGGACAGGGACTATGGCTACACCTTC; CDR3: CASSYLDRDYGYTF
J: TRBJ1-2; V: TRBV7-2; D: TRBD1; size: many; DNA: TGTGCCAGCAGCCCACAGGGGGCTTATGGCTACACCTTC; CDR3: CASSPQGAYGYTF
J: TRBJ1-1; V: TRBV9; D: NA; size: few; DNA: TGTGCCAGCAGCCCCGAATCCTGGACGGGAGGAGGAATGAACACTGAAGCTTTCTTT; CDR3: CASSPESWTGGGMNTEAFF
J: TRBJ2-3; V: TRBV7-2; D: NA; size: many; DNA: TGTGCCAGCAGCTTATGGCGGCATACGCAGTATTTT; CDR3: CASSLWRHTQYF
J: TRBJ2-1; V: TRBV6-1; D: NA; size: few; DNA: TGTGCCAGCAGTTACCCAGGTTTCAATGAGCAGTTCTTC; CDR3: CASSYPGFNEQFF
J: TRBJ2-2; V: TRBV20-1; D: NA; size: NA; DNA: TGCAGTGCTAGTAGGGTGTCAATGAACACCGGGGAGCTGTTTTTT; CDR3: CSASRVSMNTGELFF
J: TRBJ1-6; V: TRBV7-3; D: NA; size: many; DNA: TGTGCCAGCAGCTGGACATCTGGGGGAAATTCACCCCTCCACTTT; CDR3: CASSWTSGGNSPLHF
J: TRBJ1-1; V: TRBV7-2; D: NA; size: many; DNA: TGTGCCAGCAGTTCCTCAGGGCGGCCTGAAGCTTTCTTT; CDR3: CASSSSGRPEAFF
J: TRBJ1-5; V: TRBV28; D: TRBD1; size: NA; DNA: TGTGCCAGCAGTCCCCCCAGGGGGTGGCAGCCCCAGCATTTT; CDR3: CASSPPRGWQPQHF
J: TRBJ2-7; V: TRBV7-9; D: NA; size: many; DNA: TGTGCCAGCAGCTTCCCAGGGTTCCCCTACGAGCAGTACTTC; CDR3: CASSFPGFPYEQYF
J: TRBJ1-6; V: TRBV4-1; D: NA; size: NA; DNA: TGCGCCAGCAGCCGGGAAATATATAATTCACCCCTCCACTTT; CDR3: CASSREIYNSPLHF
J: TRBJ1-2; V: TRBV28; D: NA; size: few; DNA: TGTGCCAGCAGTTTGGGCCGGGGCTACACCTTC; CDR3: CASSLGRGYTF
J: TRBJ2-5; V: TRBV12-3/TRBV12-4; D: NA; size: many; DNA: TGTGCCAGCAGTCGGCAGACAGCAGGAGAGACCCAGTACTTC; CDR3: CASSRQTAGETQYF
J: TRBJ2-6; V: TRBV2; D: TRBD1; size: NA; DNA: TGTGCCAGCAGTAAATTAGGTGGGACAGCAGGGGCCAACGTCCTGACTTTC; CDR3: CASSKLGGTAGANVLTF